The 10 T cell receptor beta chains reported below all come from one sample, sequenced in a study of identical twins' blood T cells (dated by TCRdb to the early 2010s). Library creation used 5' RACE. Sequencing instrument: Illumina Genome Analyzer IIx. Using fastp at Q25 and MiXCR, TCRdb reprocessed the public reads and kept productive beta chains. CDR3 protein duplicates are merged, each entry listing the most common genes and DNA. The sample has 350,000 to 450,000 distinct CDR3 sequences on record, around 30% of them singletons. The leading ten clones occupy about 6% of the sample. Sequenced sample: PBMCs. These receptors all come from a woman aged 18 to 55 in good health.

V is TRBV20-1 and J is TRBJ2-1; TRBD1 is a possible D gene (5 bases). The germline V gene encodes CDR1 DFQATT and CDR2 SNEGSKA (reference sequence). This CDR3 contains 11 residues. V was cut by 7 bases and J by 4 bases, with 8 bases left in between. The CDR3 protein is CSGTGYNEQFF. The CDR3 region has the DNA TGCAGTGGTACAGGATACAATGAGCAGTTCTTC.

This clonotype was picked up a small number of times. The V and J genes are TRBV19 and TRBJ1-5; D uncertain. V was clipped by 2 bases and J by 0 bases, with 14 bases between them. The CDR3 length is 17 residues. The V gene's germline CDR1 is LNHDA and CDR2 SQIVND (reference sequence). The CDR3 spells CASSINSGSNSNQPQHF. The CDR3 DNA reads as TGTGCCAGTAGTATAAACTCCGGCAGTAATAGCAATCAGCCCCAGCATTTT.

The table lists this clonotype with many counts. The chain employs TRBV29-1 and TRBJ2-1; tentatively, D is TRBD1 or TRBD2 (6 bases each). Per the germline V gene, CDR1 is SQVTM and CDR2 is ANQGSEA. V dropped 4 bases and J dropped 0 bases, with 10 bases sitting between them. This CDR3 region has 14 residues. CDR3 protein: CSVVPGASYNEQFF. The CDR3 DNA reads TGCAGCGTTGTCCCGGGGGCCTCCTACAATGAGCAGTTCTTC.

V gene TRBV5-6 combines with J gene TRBJ1-1, with TRBD1 identical over 9 bases. V shed 10 bases, J shed 4 bases, and the junction held 5 bases outside the gene matches. Germline CDR1 and CDR2: SGHDT and YYEEEE. The CDR3 has 12 residues. The CDR3 DNA reads TGTGCCTCAGGACAGGGGTCCACTGAAGCTTTCTTT. Its protein product is CASGQGSTEAFF.

This clonotype was observed a handful of times. V usage is TRBV27 and J usage is TRBJ1-2; D gene unclear. The CDR3 is made up of 14 amino acids. CDR1 and CDR2 from the germline V gene are MNHEY and SMNVEV (reference sequence). The germline V and J ends were trimmed by 5 bases and 5 bases, with 15 bases remaining between them. The CDR3 DNA follows: TGTGCCAGCAGTCCCGGTAGTCCTTGGTATGGCTACACCTTC. This sequence encodes CASSPGSPWYGYTF.

The rearrangement links TRBV20-1 to TRBJ1-1; no firm D call. The germline CDR1 and CDR2 sequences are DFQATT and SNEGSKA (reference sequence). The CDR3 sequence is 12 residues long. Trimming removed 5 bases from V and 2 bases from J, with 9 bases in between. CDR3 region: CSALTQNTEAFF. The CDR3 nucleotides are TGCAGTGCTCTCACACAAAACACTGAAGCTTTCTTT.

With regard to this clonotype: A read error may produce the germline difference seen at one junction end. The chain links TRBV29-1 to TRBJ2-1; D assignment may be TRBD1 or TRBD2 (5 bases each). CDR1 is SQVTM and CDR2 is ANQGSEA in the germline V gene. CDR3 length equals 14 residues. The CDR3 DNA sequence: TGCAGCGCCCCGGGACGGGCCTCCTACAATGAGGAGTTCTTC. This encodes CSAPGRASYNEEFF.

The V and J genes are TRBV30 and TRBJ1-1; D is perhaps TRBD1 (5 bases). This CDR3 is 14 amino acids long. V dropped 4 bases and J dropped 1 base, with 13 bases sitting between them. Germline V CDR1 and CDR2: GTSNPN, SVGIG (reference sequence). The CDR3 DNA reads as TGTGCCTGGATCCTCCTGGGGGGGAACACTGAAGCTTTCTTT. Protein product: CAWILLGGNTEAFF.

V gene TRBV5-6 combines with J gene TRBJ1-1; D perhaps matches TRBD1 (6 bases). The CDR3 totals 14 residues. V was clipped by 0 bases and J by 3 bases, with 9 bases between them. CDR1 is SGHDT and CDR2 is YYEEEE in the germline V gene. The CDR3 coding sequence is TGTGCCAGCAGCTTGGCCGCAGGGGACACTGAAGCTTTCTTT. Its translation is CASSLAAGDTEAFF.

This clonotype was seen a handful of times. The chain has TRBV12-5 and TRBJ1-5; tentatively, D is TRBD1 (5 bases). Germline V gene data show CDR1 as LGHNT and CDR2 as FRNRAP. The CDR3 sequence is 13 residues long. The V gene lost 6 bases and the J gene lost 6 bases, with 12 bases spanning the gap. CDR3 in amino acids: CASGREVGQPQHF. The CDR3 DNA follows: TGTGCTAGTGGCAGGGAAGTCGGTCAGCCCCAGCATTTT.